Below, one T cell receptor beta chain is given with its context. Its specificity is not known. This sample also contains other DNA sequences that code for the same CDR3. Deletions cut 3 bases from V and 2 bases from J, with 10 bases between. Germline V gene sequence: CDR1 MDHEN, CDR2 SYDVKM. The CDR3 covers 14 residues. Assay: immunoSEQ multiplex PCR; the TCRdb copy retains only in-frame clones and omits some. The data hold approximately 2,300,000 clones, with 85% to 95% observed a single time. These data are taken from a study of shared clonotypes between healthy human individuals. Study overall: The plates for each donor numbered three CD4 naive, three CD4 memory, two CD8 naive and one CD8 memory.

Study results and caveats: Naive subsets generally exceeded memory subsets in estimated richness.

Recent vaccinations or acute infections were absent in the healthy HIV-negative adult donors. The material sequenced was naive CD4+ T cells from PBMCs. This sample's subset: CD45RA+ positively selected. The chain couples TRBV28 to TRBJ1-1; no clear D gene. The sequence was collected from a man younger than 35 in good health. Some clones in this sample may be carry-over from other donors' samples. CDR3 sequence (DNA): TGTGCCAGCAGTTTTAGCAGCTTAAACACTGAAGCTTTCTTT. This translates into CASSFSSLNTEAFF. Full variable domain (rest looked up from reference TRBV28 and TRBJ1-1): DVKVTQSSRYLVKRTGEKVFLECVQDMDHENMFWYRQDPGLGLRLIYFSYDVKMKEKGDIPEGYSVSREKKERFSLILESASTNQTSMYLCASSFSSLNTEAFFGQGTRLTVV.